This T cell receptor beta chain emerged from a study of T-cell memory formation after mild COVID-19. Germline V CDR1 and CDR2: MRHNA, SNTAGT. This CDR3 comprises 14 residues. The V and J ends lost 4 bases and 9 bases, in that order; junction bases with no gene match: 10. One entry per CDR3 protein results from TCRdb running MiXCR on the 5' RACE reads. The profile shows 450,000 or so distinct CDR3 sequences, over 15% of them singletons. This chain uses TRBV6-4 with TRBJ1-1, with TRBD1 matching 8 bases. Source material: PBMCs or a T cell subset sorted from them (not recorded which). This sequence originates from an adult woman who had mild COVID-19 (a few samples of this study predate the infection). Cell type and time point are not known. CDR3 residues: CASSAGTGMGQAFF. Written as DNA, the CDR3 is TGTGCCAGCAGTGCTGGGACAGGAATGGGACAAGCTTTCTTT.